The clone carrying this TCR beta chain was seen many times. Its antigen is undetermined. The sample originates from a study of T-cell reconstitution after alpha-beta-depleted transplantation in children. Study-level results: Alpha-beta T cells about two months after transplant reportedly derived from several hundred expanded graft clones. The study traced high day-60 TCRbeta diversity in some patients to surviving recipient T cells and thymic progenitors. Once a year had passed after transplant, T-cell counts and diversity came mostly from newly produced T cells.

The V gene's germline CDR1 is LGHDT and CDR2 YNNKEL (reference sequence). This CDR3 comprises 15 residues. The V end was cut by 2 bases, the J end by 5 bases, with 13 bases between. Unique molecular identifiers were used to barcode this TCRbeta library. Using its own MiXCR run on the PCR reads, TCRdb lists one record per CDR3 protein. The sample holds hundreds of thousands of distinct CDR3 sequences, around 13% seen once. This material consisted of PBMCs, taken before TCRalphabeta/CD19-depleted stem cell transplant. The TCR originated in a girl aged 2 to 9 with congenital amegakaryocytic thrombocytopenia, due to receive a stem cell transplant. The chain carries TRBV3-1 and TRBJ2-1; perhaps TRBD2 as D (5 bases). CDR3: CASSQQRGWHNEQFF. The CDR3 nucleotides are TGTGCCAGCAGCCAACAACGAGGGTGGCACAATGAGCAGTTCTTC.